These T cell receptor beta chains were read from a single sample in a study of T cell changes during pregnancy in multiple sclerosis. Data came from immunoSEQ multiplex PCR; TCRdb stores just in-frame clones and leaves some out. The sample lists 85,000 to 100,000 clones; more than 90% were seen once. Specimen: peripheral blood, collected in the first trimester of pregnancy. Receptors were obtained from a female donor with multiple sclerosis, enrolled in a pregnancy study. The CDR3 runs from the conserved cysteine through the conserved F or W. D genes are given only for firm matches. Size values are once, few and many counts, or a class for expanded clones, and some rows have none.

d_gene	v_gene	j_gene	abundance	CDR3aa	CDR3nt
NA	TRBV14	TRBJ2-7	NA	CASRKTGLSYEQYF	TGTGCCAGCAGGAAGACGGGTCTCTCCTACGAGCAGTACTTC
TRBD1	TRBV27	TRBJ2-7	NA	CASSPKPGQGIHEQYF	TGTGCCAGCAGTCCAAAGCCGGGACAGGGAATCCACGAGCAGTACTTC
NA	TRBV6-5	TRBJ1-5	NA	CASSYSSGNQPQHF	TGTGCCAGCAGTTACTCTTCCGGCAATCAGCCCCAGCATTTT
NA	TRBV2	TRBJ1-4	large	CASWVGFGNEKLFF	TGTGCCAGCTGGGTCGGGTTCGGTAACGAAAAACTGTTTTTT
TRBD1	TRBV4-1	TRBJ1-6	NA	CASSLPRGKTPLHF	TGCGCCAGCAGCCTTCCCAGGGGGAAGACACCCCTCCACTTT
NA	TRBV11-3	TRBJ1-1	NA	CASKRAASNTEAFF	TGTGCCAGCAAGAGGGCGGCTTCGAACACTGAAGCTTTCTTT
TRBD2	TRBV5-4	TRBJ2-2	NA	CASSPWPLAGGTGELFF	TGTGCCAGCAGCCCCTGGCCGCTAGCGGGAGGCACCGGGGAGCTGTTTTTT
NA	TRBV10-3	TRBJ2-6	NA	CAIPTSSGANVLTF	TGTGCCATCCCCACGAGCTCTGGGGCCAACGTCCTGACTTTC
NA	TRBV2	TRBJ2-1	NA	CASSEGRSVPYNEQFF	TGTGCCAGCAGTGAGGGCCGCTCAGTCCCCTACAATGAGCAGTTCTTC
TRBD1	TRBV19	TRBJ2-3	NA	CATGTGITDTQYF	TGTGCCACCGGGACAGGGATCACAGATACGCAGTATTTT
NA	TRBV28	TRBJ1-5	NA	CASSLHRDNQPQHF	TGTGCCAGCAGTTTACACAGGGACAATCAGCCCCAGCATTTT
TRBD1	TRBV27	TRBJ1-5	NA	CASSFRGPGQPQHF	TGTGCCAGCAGTTTCAGGGGGCCGGGGCAGCCCCAGCATTTT
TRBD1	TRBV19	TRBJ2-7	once	CASSFTGTGYEQYF	TGTGCCAGTAGTTTTACCGGGACAGGCTACGAGCAGTACTTC
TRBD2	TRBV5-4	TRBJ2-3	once	CASSLALSSGHTDTQYF	TGTGCCAGCAGCTTGGCTTTGTCTAGCGGGCACACAGATACGCAGTATTTT
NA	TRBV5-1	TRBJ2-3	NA	CASSLVAGKHTQYF	TGCGCCAGCAGCTTGGTCGCAGGGAAACATACGCAGTATTTT
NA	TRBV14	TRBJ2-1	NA	CASSQDLEGALFF	TGTGCCAGCAGCCAAGATCTAGAGGGAGCGTTGTTCTTC
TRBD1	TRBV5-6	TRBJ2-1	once	CASSNDRTGWNEQFF	TGTGCCAGCAGCAATGACCGGACAGGGTGGAATGAGCAGTTCTTC
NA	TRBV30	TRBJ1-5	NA	CAWSITGLFNQPQHF	TGTGCCTGGAGTATCACAGGCCTATTCAATCAGCCCCAGCATTTT
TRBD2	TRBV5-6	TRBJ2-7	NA	CASSLSGGYEQYF	TGTGCCAGCAGCTTGAGCGGGGGATACGAGCAGTACTTC
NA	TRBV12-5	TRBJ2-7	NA	CASGTGGTGLEGYEQYF	TGTGCTAGTGGTACCGGCGGCACGGGACTGGAGGGCTACGAGCAGTACTTC
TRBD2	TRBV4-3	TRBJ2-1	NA	CASSRIAGGLNEQFF	TGCGCCAGCAGCCGGATAGCGGGAGGCCTAAATGAGCAGTTCTTC
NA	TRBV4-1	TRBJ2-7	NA	CASSQDRIGGTYEQYF	TGCGCCAGCAGCCAAGATCGTATAGGAGGTACCTACGAGCAGTACTTC
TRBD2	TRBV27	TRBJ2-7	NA	CASSFSGRGDYEQYF	TGTGCCAGCAGTTTTAGCGGGAGGGGGGACTACGAGCAGTACTTC
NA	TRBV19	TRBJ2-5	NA	CASSIVGGIQETQYF	TGTGCCAGTAGTATAGTGGGAGGAATACAAGAGACCCAGTACTTC
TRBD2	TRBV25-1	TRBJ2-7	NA	CASSDGTSGDTYEQYF	TGTGCCAGCAGTGACGGGACTAGCGGGGACACCTACGAGCAGTACTTC
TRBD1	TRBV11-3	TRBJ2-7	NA	CASSSRASGTAYEQYF	TGTGCCAGCAGCTCGAGGGCATCCGGGACAGCCTACGAGCAGTACTTC
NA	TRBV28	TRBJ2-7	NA	CASSGGEAYEQYF	TGTGCCAGCAGTGGAGGGGAAGCGTACGAGCAGTACTTC
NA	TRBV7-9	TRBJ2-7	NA	CASSSPLTATEQYF	TGTGCCAGCAGCTCACCCCTGACAGCGACCGAGCAGTACTTC
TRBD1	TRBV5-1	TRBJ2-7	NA	CASSWDPGTGAYEQYF	TGCGCCAGCAGCTGGGACCCCGGGACAGGGGCCTACGAGCAGTACTTC
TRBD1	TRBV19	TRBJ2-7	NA	CASTPGTGVSEQYF	TGTGCCAGTACCCCCGGGACAGGGGTCTCCGAGCAGTACTTC
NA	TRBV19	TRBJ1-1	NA	CAVGATVNTEAFF	TGTGCCGTAGGGGCGACAGTGAACACTGAAGCTTTCTTT
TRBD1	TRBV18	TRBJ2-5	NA	CASSPPRTGGWANQETQYF	TGTGCCAGCTCACCACCCCGGACAGGGGGCTGGGCCAACCAAGAGACCCAGTACTTC
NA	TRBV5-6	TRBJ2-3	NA	CASSFGGGTDTQYF	TGTGCCAGCAGCTTTGGTGGCGGGACAGATACGCAGTATTTT
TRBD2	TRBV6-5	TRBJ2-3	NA	CASSYSRLAGTDTQYF	TGTGCCAGCAGTTACTCGAGGCTAGCGGGAACAGATACGCAGTATTTT
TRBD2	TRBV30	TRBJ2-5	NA	CAWGAGAETQYF	TGTGCCTGGGGCGCGGGAGCAGAGACCCAGTACTTC
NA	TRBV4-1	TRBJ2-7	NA	CASSQRPTGYDEQYF	TGCGCCAGCAGCCAAAGACCCACAGGTTACGACGAGCAGTACTTC
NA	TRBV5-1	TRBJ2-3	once	CASSLSPGTSTDTQYF	TGCGCCAGCAGCCTATCCCCCGGGACTAGCACAGATACGCAGTATTTT
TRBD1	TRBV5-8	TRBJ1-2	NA	CASSFLHTGVLYGYTF	TGTGCCAGCAGCTTCCTCCATACAGGGGTCCTATATGGCTACACCTTC
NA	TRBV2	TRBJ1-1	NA	CASSGDSNTEAFF	TGTGCCAGCAGTGGTGACTCGAACACTGAAGCTTTCTTT
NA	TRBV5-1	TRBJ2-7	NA	CASSLGSSDYEQYF	TGCGCCAGCAGCTTGGGATCTAGCGACTACGAGCAGTACTTC
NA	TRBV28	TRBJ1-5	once	CASSLAQDSNQPQHF	TGTGCCAGCAGTTTGGCTCAGGATAGCAATCAGCCCCAGCATTTT
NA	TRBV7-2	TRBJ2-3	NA	CASRSTGLLTDTQYF	TGTGCCAGCAGGAGTACGGGACTCCTCACAGATACGCAGTATTTT
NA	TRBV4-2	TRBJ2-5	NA	CASSQAGSGERGETQYF	TGTGCCAGCAGCCAAGCAGGCTCGGGAGAACGTGGAGAGACCCAGTACTTC
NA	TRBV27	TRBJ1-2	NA	CASKQSTEAGYTF	TGTGCCAGCAAACAATCGACGGAGGCTGGCTACACCTTC
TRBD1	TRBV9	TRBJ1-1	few	CASRKGQVNTEAFF	TGTGCCAGCAGAAAGGGACAGGTGAACACTGAAGCTTTCTTT
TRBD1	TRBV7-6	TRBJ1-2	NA	CASSPHPGQGYGYTF	TGTGCCAGCAGCCCCCATCCGGGACAGGGGTATGGCTACACCTTC
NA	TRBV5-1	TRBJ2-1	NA	CASSLAGGNEQFF	TGCGCCAGCAGCTTGGCCGGGGGTAATGAGCAGTTCTTC
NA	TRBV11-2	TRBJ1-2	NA	CASSLAGKGGYGYTF	TGTGCCAGCAGCTTAGCCGGGAAGGGAGGATATGGCTACACCTTC
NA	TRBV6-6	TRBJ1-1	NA	CASSRGNTEAFF	TGTGCCAGCAGCAGGGGAAACACTGAAGCTTTCTTT